The clone carrying this T cell receptor (beta chain) was detected only a few times. The antigen is undetermined. V shed 6 bases, J shed 7 bases, and the junction held 5 bases outside the gene matches. Germline-derived CDR1 and CDR2 are MNHEY and SVGAGI. This CDR3 is built from 14 residues. Isolated RNA was reverse transcribed in full, so expressed TCRB transcripts were sequenced. The repertoire was sequenced with immunoSEQ multiplex PCR; TCRdb's copy has only in-frame clones and lacks some. The sample yields approximately 330,000 clones, approximately 11% seen once. This sample is drawn from a study of beta chain features in type 1 diabetes. Whole-study context: Examination of sorted cells across all samples involved 98,000,000 or so cells.

Study outcomes and limitations: Moderately but significantly shorter TCRB CDR3s were found in Type 1 diabetes patients in all four CD4+ subsets.

The sequence derives from a woman aged 25 to 39 in good health. The specimen sequenced was naive CD4+ T cells from blood. The chain has TRBV6-5 and TRBJ2-1; 11 bases are a match to TRBD2. CDR3 protein: CASSPSGRRNEQFF. CDR3 nucleotides: TGTGCCAGCAGCCCTAGCGGGAGGAGGAATGAGCAGTTCTTC.